The sequence of this T cell receptor beta chain was determined in a study of CD8+ T cells in alopecia areata. General observations from the study: Scalp sample data also include resident alphabeta T cells from normal skin. Lesional scalp, especially alopecia totalis/universalis, showed higher clonality than normal scalp. Expanded CD8+ clones among the top 100, as well as scalp clonality, were significantly decreased by tofacitinib.

This clone was counted between two and nine times. As yet, its antigen is unknown. This sample's treatment: oral pan-JAK inhibitor, 5-10 mg twice daily. Sampling of alopecia areata patients yielded lesional scalp punch biopsies as well as peripheral blood. In each case, RNA was isolated and then reverse transcribed into cDNA as the sequencing template. This table comes from immunoSEQ multiplex PCR, and its TCRdb copy is limited to in-frame clones, with some not included. Of roughly 250,000 clones detected, 60% appear once; the ten largest clones hold about 0.89%. This CDR3 has 16 residues. Germline CDR1 is ENHRY and CDR2 is SYGVKD. The germline V and J ends were trimmed by 4 bases and 4 bases, with 17 bases remaining between them.

This TCR came from a human donor with alopecia areata. V gene TRBV10-3 combines with J gene TRBJ1-3; TRBD1 might be the D (6 bases). Sequencing was performed on CD4+ T cells sorted from blood, taken between weeks 51 and 52, from a patient treated with tofacitinib. For the CDR3, the DNA is TGTGCCATCAGTGCGGCAGGGGACGTCTCGGGAAACACCATATATTTT. This codes for CAISAAGDVSGNTIYF.